A selection of T cell receptor beta chains follows, all from one sample in a study of shared clonotypes between healthy human individuals. Here immunoSEQ multiplex PCR was the method, and the copy in TCRdb shows in-frame clones only, minus some. The data hold some 2,500,000 clones, with roughly 90% observed a single time. Input material: naive CD4+ T cells from PBMCs. The source of these receptors is a man aged 18 to 30 in good health. Some clones in this sample may be carry-over from other donors' samples. CDR3s include the opening cysteine and the closing phenylalanine or tryptophan. A D gene is named only where the DNA matches it firmly. Only part of the rows carry a size: once, few, many, or a class if the clone is expanded.

DNA | CDR3 | J | V | D | size
TGTGCCAGCTCACAGGACAGGGGGCTATACGAGCAGTACTTC | CASSQDRGLYEQYF | TRBJ2-7 | TRBV18 | TRBD1 | .
TGTGCCAGCAGCTTATGGGGGACAGGGGGCTCTTTTGGCTACACCTTC | CASSLWGTGGSFGYTF | TRBJ1-2 | TRBV7-2 | TRBD1 | .
TGTGCCAGCAGGAGAGACAGGGCGGCAGATACGCAGTATTTT | CASRRDRAADTQYF | TRBJ2-3 | TRBV6-4 | TRBD1 | .
TGTGCCAGCATCCTCGGGACAGGCCAAGAGACCCAGTACTTC | CASILGTGQETQYF | TRBJ2-5 | TRBV6-1 | TRBD1 | .
TGTGCCAGCAGTTACTGGCGGCAGATGAACACTGAAGCTTTCTTT | CASSYWRQMNTEAFF | TRBJ1-1 | TRBV6-6 | . | .
TGCGCCAGCAGCCAAGATCGAGGGAGGGCCTACGAGCAGTACTTC | CASSQDRGRAYEQYF | TRBJ2-7 | TRBV4-1 | TRBD2 | .
TGTGCCATCAGTGAGAGCGGGAGCTCCTACAATGAGCAGTTCTTC | CAISESGSSYNEQFF | TRBJ2-1 | TRBV10-3 | TRBD2 | .
TGCGCCAGCAGCCAACTTGACACGTATCAGCCCCAGCATTTT | CASSQLDTYQPQHF | TRBJ1-5 | TRBV4-1 | . | .
TGTGCCTGGAGCCAAACCAGGGGATCGGGCGGCTACACCTTC | CAWSQTRGSGGYTF | TRBJ1-2 | TRBV30 | . | .
TGTGCCAGCAGCCATATACAGGGGGCTCGGACCTACGAGCAGTACTTC | CASSHIQGARTYEQYF | TRBJ2-7 | TRBV14 | TRBD1 | .
TGTGCCAGCAGTCCAACCGGACAGGGTAGGAACACTGAAGCTTTCTTT | CASSPTGQGRNTEAFF | TRBJ1-1 | TRBV28 | TRBD1 | .
TGTGCCAGCAGTGAAAGGGGGATAGGCAATCAGCCCCAGCATTTT | CASSERGIGNQPQHF | TRBJ1-5 | TRBV6-1 | . | few
TGTGCCAGCAGCCTAGGGACCCCCCGGGGCAATGAGCAGTTCTTC | CASSLGTPRGNEQFF | TRBJ2-1 | TRBV11-2 | . | once
TGTGCCAGCAGTAGGGCGGGAGACCCCACAGATACGCAGTATTTT | CASSRAGDPTDTQYF | TRBJ2-3 | TRBV2 | TRBD2 | .
TGTGCCAGCGCCCCGACCGCTAACTATGGCTACACCTTC | CASAPTANYGYTF | TRBJ1-2 | TRBV28 | . | .
TGTGCCATCAGTGGTGGACTAGCGGGAGTTGGTGAGCAGTTCTTC | CAISGGLAGVGEQFF | TRBJ2-1 | TRBV10-3 | TRBD2 | .
TGTGCCAGCATCGACACAGGGGGACTAGCGGGAAATGAGCAGTTCTTC | CASIDTGGLAGNEQFF | TRBJ2-1 | TRBV6-6 | TRBD2 | .
TGTGCCATCAAGCTCGGACAGGGAGTCGAAGGCTACACCTTC | CAIKLGQGVEGYTF | TRBJ1-2 | TRBV10-3 | TRBD1 | .
TGTGCCAGCAGCTTAACCCCCCCCCGGACTAGCGGAGGAGAGCAGTACTTC | CASSLTPPRTSGGEQYF | TRBJ2-7 | TRBV7-3 | TRBD2 | .
TGTGCCAGCACCCCTCCCCCGACTAGTTCTATTCGCGTGGAGACCCAGTACTTC | CASTPPPTSSIRVETQYF | TRBJ2-5 | TRBV7-9 | . | .
TGTGCCAGCAGTCTCAGACAGGGGGCTTCCCATGGCTACACCTTC | CASSLRQGASHGYTF | TRBJ1-2 | TRBV28 | TRBD1 | .
TGTGCCAGCAGCTCTCCGGGATATGGCTACACCTTC | CASSSPGYGYTF | TRBJ1-2 | TRBV28 | . | once
TGTGCCAGCAGCTTAAAAAGCGTTCGGCGGAGATCTGAAAAACTGTTTTTT | CASSLKSVRRRSEKLFF | TRBJ1-4 | TRBV7-3 | . | .
TGTGCCAGCAAGCCGGTGAGACAGGGTGAAGCTTTCTTT | CASKPVRQGEAFF | TRBJ1-1 | TRBV2 | TRBD1 | .
TGTGCCAGCATGAGGGATAGCAATCAGCCCCAGCATTTT | CASMRDSNQPQHF | TRBJ1-5 | TRBV2 | . | .
TGTGCCAGCAGCGTAGATCCTAGCGGGAGAAACGAGCAGTACTTC | CASSVDPSGRNEQYF | TRBJ2-7 | TRBV9 | TRBD2 | .
TGTGCCTGCGGGACGGACGCTAACTATGGCTACACCTTC | CACGTDANYGYTF | TRBJ1-2 | TRBV2 | . | .
TGTGCCAGTAGTGGGCAGGGGAGGACTGAAGCTTTCTTT | CASSGQGRTEAFF | TRBJ1-1 | TRBV19 | . | few
TGTGCCAGAACGGACAGCCAAGAGACCCAGTACTTC | CARTDSQETQYF | TRBJ2-5 | TRBV25-1 | . | .
TGTGCCAGCAGACCGAGACAGGGGGTGATCAATGAGCAGTTCTTC | CASRPRQGVINEQFF | TRBJ2-1 | TRBV7-2 | TRBD1 | .
TGTGCCAGCAGTTTTTCAGGGGTCGGCGCTGAAGCTTTCTTT | CASSFSGVGAEAFF | TRBJ1-1 | TRBV28 | . | once
TGTGCCAGCAGCCAACACGGGTCCGCCTTCTACGAGCAGTACTTC | CASSQHGSAFYEQYF | TRBJ2-7 | TRBV28 | . | .
TGTGCCAGCAGTTTGTCGGGGGTGAATCAGCCCCAGCATTTT | CASSLSGVNQPQHF | TRBJ1-5 | TRBV25-1 | . | .
TGTGCCAGCAGTTCAGGACGGAGCTACTTCTTTAGGCAGTACTTC | CASSSGRSYFFRQYF | TRBJ2-7 | TRBV6-1 | . | .
TGTGCCAGCAGCCCCCTCCGTGGGACGATTCAGTCCGGCTACACCTTC | CASSPLRGTIQSGYTF | TRBJ1-2 | TRBV28 | . | .
TGTGCCAGCAGCCCCGACAGGGACTACGAGCAGTACTTC | CASSPDRDYEQYF | TRBJ2-7 | TRBV6-5 | TRBD1 | .
TGTGCCAGCTCACTGGGACAGGGGTCCCTGAACACTGAAGCTTTCTTT | CASSLGQGSLNTEAFF | TRBJ1-1 | TRBV18 | TRBD1 | once
TGTGCCAGCGTCCGACAGAGCACAGATACGCAGTATTTT | CASVRQSTDTQYF | TRBJ2-3 | TRBV2 | . | .
TGTGCCAGCAGCGGACCAGGGAACGAAAAACTGTTTTTT | CASSGPGNEKLFF | TRBJ1-4 | TRBV2 | . | .
TGTGCCAGCTCACCACAGGGTTTCCATCAGCCCCAGCATTTT | CASSPQGFHQPQHF | TRBJ1-5 | TRBV18 | . | once
TGCGCCAGCAGCTTGGAGGATTCCGGGGTCGAGCAGTACTTC | CASSLEDSGVEQYF | TRBJ2-7 | TRBV5-1 | . | once
TGTGCCACCAGCAGAGAAACACAGTGGACGCTGAACACTGAAGCTTTCTTT | CATSRETQWTLNTEAFF | TRBJ1-1 | TRBV15 | . | .
TGTGCCAGCAGCCCGCAGCTTGTCAATGAGCAGTTCTTC | CASSPQLVNEQFF | TRBJ2-1 | TRBV11-1 | . | .
TGTGCCAGCAGCCAAGCGCGGGATACGCAGTATTTT | CASSQARDTQYF | TRBJ2-3 | TRBV4-2 | . | .
TGTGCCATTAACAACAGGGCTTCATGGACTAGCGGGAGGAGCGAGCAGTACTTC | CAINNRASWTSGRSEQYF | TRBJ2-7 | TRBV27 | TRBD2 | once
TGTGCCAGCAGCCGGGGACCTCCCTACGAGCAGTACTTC | CASSRGPPYEQYF | TRBJ2-7 | TRBV5-5 | . | .
TGTGCCAGCAGTTTATCGGGGGCAGGGGTCCACAAAAACATTCAGTACTTC | CASSLSGAGVHKNIQYF | TRBJ2-4 | TRBV28 | . | .
TGTGCCAGCAGCAAAGTTCGACAGGATTGTAGTAATGAGCAGTTCTTC | CASSKVRQDCSNEQFF | TRBJ2-1 | TRBV21-1 | . | .
TGCGCCAGCAGCTCGACGGGGAAAGAGACCCAGTACTTC | CASSSTGKETQYF | TRBJ2-5 | TRBV4-1 | . | .
TGCGCCAGCAGCTATGCTGGTGAGCGGGGCAATGAGCAGTTCTTC | CASSYAGERGNEQFF | TRBJ2-1 | TRBV5-1 | TRBD2 | .
TGCAGCGTTAAGAGAACAACGGGGGACTATAGCAATCAGCCCCAGCATTTT | CSVKRTTGDYSNQPQHF | TRBJ1-5 | TRBV29-1 | . | .
TGTGCCAGCAGACCTTCTACAGATACGCAGTATTTT | CASRPSTDTQYF | TRBJ2-3 | TRBV28 | . | .
TGTGCCAGCACTTGGGGCGGGAGGGCCTCTTACGAGCAGTACTTC | CASTWGGRASYEQYF | TRBJ2-7 | TRBV28 | TRBD2 | .
TGTGCCAGCAGTTTAGGGCTAAACTACGAGCAGTACTTC | CASSLGLNYEQYF | TRBJ2-7 | TRBV9 | . | .
TGTGCCTGGACCCCAAGGACAGGGATTGAAGCTTTCTTT | CAWTPRTGIEAFF | TRBJ1-1 | TRBV30 | TRBD1 | .
TGCGCCAGCAGCTCCCAGGGCCGTAGGAGGGAAGATACGCAGTATTTT | CASSSQGRRREDTQYF | TRBJ2-3 | TRBV5-1 | . | .
TGTGCCAGTAGTATGGAGGGGGGGAGGAAAACCTACGAGCAGTACTTC | CASSMEGGRKTYEQYF | TRBJ2-7 | TRBV19 | . | .